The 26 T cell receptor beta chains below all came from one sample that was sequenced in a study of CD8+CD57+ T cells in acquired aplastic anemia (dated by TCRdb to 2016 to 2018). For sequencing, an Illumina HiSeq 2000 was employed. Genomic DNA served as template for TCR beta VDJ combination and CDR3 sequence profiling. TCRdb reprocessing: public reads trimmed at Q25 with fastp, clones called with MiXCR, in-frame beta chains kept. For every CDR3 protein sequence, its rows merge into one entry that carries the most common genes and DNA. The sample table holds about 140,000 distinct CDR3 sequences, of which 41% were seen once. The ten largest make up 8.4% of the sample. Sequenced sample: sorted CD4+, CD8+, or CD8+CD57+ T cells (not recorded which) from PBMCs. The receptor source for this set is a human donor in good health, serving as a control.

CDR3 residues: CSVMRLLYEQYF. The CDR3 coding sequence is TGCAGCGTCATGCGGCTCCTCTACGAGCAGTACTTC. This sequence joins TRBV29-1 and TRBJ2-7; D is unresolved. V was cut by 6 bases and J by 3 bases, with 12 bases left in between. There are 12 residues in the CDR3. Germline CDR1 reads SQVTM; CDR2 reads ANQGSEA.

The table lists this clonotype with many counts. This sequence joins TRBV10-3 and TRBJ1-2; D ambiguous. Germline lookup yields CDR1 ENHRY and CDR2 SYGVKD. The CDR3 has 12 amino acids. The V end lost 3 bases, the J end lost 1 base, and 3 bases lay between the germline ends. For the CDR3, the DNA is TGTGCCATCAGTGACGGTAACTATGGCTACACCTTC. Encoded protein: CAISDGNYGYTF.

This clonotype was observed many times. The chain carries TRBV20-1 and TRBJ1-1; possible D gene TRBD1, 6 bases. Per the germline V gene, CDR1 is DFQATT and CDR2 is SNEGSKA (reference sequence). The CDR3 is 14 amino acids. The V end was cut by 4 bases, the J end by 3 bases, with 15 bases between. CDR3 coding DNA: TGCAGTGCTAAAGGGGTGGGGGCGCACACTGAAGCTTTCTTT. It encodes CSAKGVGAHTEAFF.

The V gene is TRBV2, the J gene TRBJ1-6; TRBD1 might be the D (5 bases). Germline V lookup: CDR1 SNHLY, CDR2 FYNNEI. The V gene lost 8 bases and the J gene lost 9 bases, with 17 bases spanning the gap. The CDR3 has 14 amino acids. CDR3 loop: CASGGDGSGSPLHF. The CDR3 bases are TGTGCCAGCGGAGGGGACGGCAGTGGTTCACCCCTCCACTTT.

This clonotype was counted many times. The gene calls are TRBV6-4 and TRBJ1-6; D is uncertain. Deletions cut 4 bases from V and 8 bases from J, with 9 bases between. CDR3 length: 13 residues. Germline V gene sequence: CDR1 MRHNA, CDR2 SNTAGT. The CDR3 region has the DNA TGTGCCAGCAGTGCGAACGGGGATTCACCCCTCCACTTT. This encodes CASSANGDSPLHF.

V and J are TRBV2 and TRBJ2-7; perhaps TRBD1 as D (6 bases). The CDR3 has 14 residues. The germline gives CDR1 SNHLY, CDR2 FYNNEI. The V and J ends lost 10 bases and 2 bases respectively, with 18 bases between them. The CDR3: CANTRDTNPYEQYF. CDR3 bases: TGTGCCAACACCCGGGACACAAATCCCTACGAGCAGTACTTC.

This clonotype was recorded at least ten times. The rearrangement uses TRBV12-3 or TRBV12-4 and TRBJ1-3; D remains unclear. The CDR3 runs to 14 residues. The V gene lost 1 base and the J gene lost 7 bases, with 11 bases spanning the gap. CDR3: CASSLGMVANTIYF. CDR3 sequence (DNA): TGTGCCAGCAGTTTAGGTATGGTGGCGAACACCATATATTTT.

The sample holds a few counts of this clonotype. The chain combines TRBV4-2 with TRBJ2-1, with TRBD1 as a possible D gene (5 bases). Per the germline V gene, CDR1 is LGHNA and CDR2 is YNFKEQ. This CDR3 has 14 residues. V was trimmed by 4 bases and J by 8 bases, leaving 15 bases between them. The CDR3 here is CASSPPVTVDEQFF. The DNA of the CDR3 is TGTGCCAGCAGCCCCCCCGTGACAGTTGATGAGCAGTTCTTC.

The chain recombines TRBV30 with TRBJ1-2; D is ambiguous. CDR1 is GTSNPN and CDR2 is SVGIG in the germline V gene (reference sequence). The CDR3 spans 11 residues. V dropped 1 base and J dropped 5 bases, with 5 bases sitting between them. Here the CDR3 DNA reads TGTGCCTGGAGTGCCAGTTATGGCTACACCTTC. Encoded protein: CAWSASYGYTF.

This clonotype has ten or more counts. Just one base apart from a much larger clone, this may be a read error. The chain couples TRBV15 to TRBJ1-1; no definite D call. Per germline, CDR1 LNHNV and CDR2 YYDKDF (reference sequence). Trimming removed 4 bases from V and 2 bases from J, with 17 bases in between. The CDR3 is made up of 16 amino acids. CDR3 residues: CATSKDLRSPNTEAFF. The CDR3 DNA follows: TGTGCCACCAGCAAAGATCTTAGAAGTCCAAACACTGAAGCTTTCTTT. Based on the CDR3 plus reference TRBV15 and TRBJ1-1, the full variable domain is DAMVIQNPRYQVTQFGKPVTLSCSQTLNHNVMYWYQQKSSQAPKLLFHYYDKDFNNEADTPDNFQSRRPNTSFCFLDIRSPGLGDTAMYLCATSKDLRSPNTEAFFGQGTRLTVV.

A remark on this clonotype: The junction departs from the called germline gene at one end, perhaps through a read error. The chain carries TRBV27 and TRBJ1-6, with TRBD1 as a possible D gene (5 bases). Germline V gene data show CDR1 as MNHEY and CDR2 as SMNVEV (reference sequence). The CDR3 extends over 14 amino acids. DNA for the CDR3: TGTGCCAGCAGTTTCCTACGGGGGAATTCACTCCTCCACTTT. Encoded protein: CASSFLRGNSLLHF.

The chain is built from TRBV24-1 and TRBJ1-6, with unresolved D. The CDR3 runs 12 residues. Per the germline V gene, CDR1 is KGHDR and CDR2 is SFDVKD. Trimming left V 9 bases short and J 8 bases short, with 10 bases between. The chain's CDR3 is CATSSGDSPLHF. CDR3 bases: TGTGCCACCTCCTCTGGAGATTCACCCCTCCACTTT.

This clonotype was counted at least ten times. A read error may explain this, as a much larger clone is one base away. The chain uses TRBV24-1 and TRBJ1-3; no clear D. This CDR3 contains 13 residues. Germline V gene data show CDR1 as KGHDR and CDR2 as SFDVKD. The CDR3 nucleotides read TGTGCCACCAGTGAATCCTCTGGAAACACCATACATTTT. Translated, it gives CATSESSGNTIHF.

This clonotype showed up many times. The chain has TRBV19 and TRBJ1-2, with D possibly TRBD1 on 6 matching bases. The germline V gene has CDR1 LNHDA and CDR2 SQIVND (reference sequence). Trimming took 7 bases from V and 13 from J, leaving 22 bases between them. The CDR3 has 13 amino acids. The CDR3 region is CASTPGDIRGCTF. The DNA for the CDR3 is TGTGCCAGTACCCCCGGGGACATCAGAGGGTGCACCTTC.

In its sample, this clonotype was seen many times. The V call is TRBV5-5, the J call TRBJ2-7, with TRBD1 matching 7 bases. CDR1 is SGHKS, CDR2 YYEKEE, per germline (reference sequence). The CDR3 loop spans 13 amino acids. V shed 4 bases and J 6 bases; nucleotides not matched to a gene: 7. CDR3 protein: CASSPHQGVEQYF. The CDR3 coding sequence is TGTGCCAGCAGCCCGCACCAGGGGGTCGAGCAGTACTTC.

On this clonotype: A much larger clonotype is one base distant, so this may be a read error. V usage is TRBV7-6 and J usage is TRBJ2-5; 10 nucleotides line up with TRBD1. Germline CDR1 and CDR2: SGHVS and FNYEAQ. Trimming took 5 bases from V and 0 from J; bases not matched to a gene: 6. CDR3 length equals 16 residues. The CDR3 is CASSLSGQGYQETQYF. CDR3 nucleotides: TGTGCCAGCAGCCTCTCGGGACAGGGGTACCAAGAGACCCAGTACTTC.

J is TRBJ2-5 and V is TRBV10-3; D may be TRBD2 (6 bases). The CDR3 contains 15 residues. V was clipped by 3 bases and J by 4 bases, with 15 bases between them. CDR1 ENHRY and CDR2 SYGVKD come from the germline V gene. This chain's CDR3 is CAISDRGRRGETQYF. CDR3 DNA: TGTGCCATCAGTGATAGGGGACGGCGGGGAGAGACCCAGTACTTC.

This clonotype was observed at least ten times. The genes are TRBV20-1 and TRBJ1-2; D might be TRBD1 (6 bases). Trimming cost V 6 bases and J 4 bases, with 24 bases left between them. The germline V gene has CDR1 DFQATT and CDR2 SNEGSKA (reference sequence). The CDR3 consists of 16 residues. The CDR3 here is CSADDRTRPGIYGYTF. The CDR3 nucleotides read TGCAGTGCAGATGACAGGACCCGACCGGGGATCTATGGCTACACCTTC.

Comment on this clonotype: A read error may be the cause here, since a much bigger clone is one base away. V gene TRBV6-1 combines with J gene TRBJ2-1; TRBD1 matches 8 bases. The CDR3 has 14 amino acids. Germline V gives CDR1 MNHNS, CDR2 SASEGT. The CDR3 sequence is CASSDRGRNNGQFF. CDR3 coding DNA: TGTGCCAGCAGTGACAGGGGGCGCAACAATGGGCAGTTCTTC.

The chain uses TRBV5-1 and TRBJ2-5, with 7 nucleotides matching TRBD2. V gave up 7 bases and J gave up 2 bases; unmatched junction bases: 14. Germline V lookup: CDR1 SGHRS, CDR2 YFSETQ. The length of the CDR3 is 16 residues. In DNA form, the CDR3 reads TGCGCCAGCGGAACTGGGTACCTGGGGGGGCAAGAGACCCAGTACTTC. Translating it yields CASGTGYLGGQETQYF.

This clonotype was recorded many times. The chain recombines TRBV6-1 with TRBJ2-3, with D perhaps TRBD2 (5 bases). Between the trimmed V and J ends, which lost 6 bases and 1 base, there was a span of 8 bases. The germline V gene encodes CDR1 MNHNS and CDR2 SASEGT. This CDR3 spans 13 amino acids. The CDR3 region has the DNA TGTGCCAGCAGAGAACTAGGCACAGATACGCAGTATTTT. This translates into CASRELGTDTQYF.

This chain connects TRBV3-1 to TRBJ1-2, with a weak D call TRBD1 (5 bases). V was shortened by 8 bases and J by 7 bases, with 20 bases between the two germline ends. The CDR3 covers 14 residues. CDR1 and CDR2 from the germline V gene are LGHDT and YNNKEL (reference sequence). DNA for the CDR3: TGTGCCAGCGGACACCGGGACGGGAGGGGTGGCTACACCTTC. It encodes CASGHRDGRGGYTF.

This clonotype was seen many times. CDR3 sequence reads: CASRGLGNYGYTF. The CDR3 DNA sequence: TGTGCCAGCAGGGGACTGGGCAACTATGGCTACACCTTC. This chain uses TRBV28 with TRBJ1-2; TRBD1 might be the D (5 bases). The CDR3 is 13 residues long. Trimming shortened V by 6 bases and J by 2 bases, and 10 bases separated the two germline ends. In germline, CDR1 is MDHEN, CDR2 SYDVKM.

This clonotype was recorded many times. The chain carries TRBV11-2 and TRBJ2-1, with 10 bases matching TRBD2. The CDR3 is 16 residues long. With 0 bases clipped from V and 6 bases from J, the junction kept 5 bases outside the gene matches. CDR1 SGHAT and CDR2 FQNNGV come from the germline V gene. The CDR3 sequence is CASSLEASGGFNEQFF. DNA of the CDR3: TGTGCCAGCAGCTTAGAGGCTAGCGGGGGCTTCAATGAGCAGTTCTTC.

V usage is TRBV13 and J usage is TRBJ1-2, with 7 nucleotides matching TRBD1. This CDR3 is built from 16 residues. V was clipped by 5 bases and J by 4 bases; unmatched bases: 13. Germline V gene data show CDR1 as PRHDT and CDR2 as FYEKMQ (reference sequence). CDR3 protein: CASSGPETGRGYGYTF. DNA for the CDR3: TGTGCCAGCAGCGGTCCTGAGACAGGGAGAGGCTATGGCTACACCTTC.

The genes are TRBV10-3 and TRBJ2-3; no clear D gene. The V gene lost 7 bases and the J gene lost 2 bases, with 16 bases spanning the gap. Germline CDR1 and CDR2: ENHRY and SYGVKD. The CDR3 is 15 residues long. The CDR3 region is CAIKIPDTNTDTQYF. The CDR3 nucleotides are TGTGCCATCAAAATTCCCGACACAAACACAGATACGCAGTATTTT.